The T cell receptor (beta chain) under discussion was sequenced for a study of shared clonotypes between healthy human individuals. Generated by immunoSEQ multiplex PCR, the TCRdb table keeps only in-frame clones and is missing some. The sample lists under 1,900,000 clones, just under 99% occurring once. Germline V gene data show CDR1 as SGDLS and CDR2 as YYNGEE. The CDR3 runs 16 residues. V gave up 0 bases and J gave up 0 bases, with 11 bases separating them. The sequenced material came from naive CD4+ T cells sorted from blood. The subset here: CD45RA+ positively selected. The chain is built from TRBV9 and TRBJ2-3; the D is unclear. The TCR sequence derives from a young man in good health. The CDR3 DNA reads as TGTGCCAGCAGCGTAGCTTTACGGAGTAGCACAGATACGCAGTATTTT. Residues: CASSVALRSSTDTQYF. The variable domain in full, with the rest retrieved from reference TRBV9 and TRBJ2-3, is DSGVTQTPKHLITATGQRVTLRCSPRSGDLSVYWYQQSLDQGLQFLIQYYNGEERAKGNILERFSAQQFPDLHSELNLSSLELGDSALYFCASSVALRSSTDTQYFGPGTRLTVL.